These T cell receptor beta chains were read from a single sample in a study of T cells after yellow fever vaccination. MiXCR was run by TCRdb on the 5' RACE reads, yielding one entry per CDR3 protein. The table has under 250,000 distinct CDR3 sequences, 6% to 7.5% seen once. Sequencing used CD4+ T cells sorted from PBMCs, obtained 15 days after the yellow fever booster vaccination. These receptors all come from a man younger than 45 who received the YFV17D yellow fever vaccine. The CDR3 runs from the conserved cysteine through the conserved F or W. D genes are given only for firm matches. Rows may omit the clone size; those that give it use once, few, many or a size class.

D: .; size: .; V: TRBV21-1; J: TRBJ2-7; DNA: TGTGCCATCCGTGTGGGCAGGGGCTACCGCTCCTACGAGCAGTACTTC; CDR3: CAIRVGRGYRSYEQYF
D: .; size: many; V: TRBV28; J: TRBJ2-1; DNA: TGTGCCAGCAGTTTAAGGCAGGGGGGGAGCGATGAGCAGTTCTTC; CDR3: CASSLRQGGSDEQFF
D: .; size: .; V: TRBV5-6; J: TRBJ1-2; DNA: TGTGCCAGCCGACCCCAGGACATTGGCGGCTACACCTTC; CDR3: CASRPQDIGGYTF
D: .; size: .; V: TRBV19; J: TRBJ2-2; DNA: TGTGCCAGTAGTAAATGGAGCGGGGAGCTGTTTTTT; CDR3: CASSKWSGELFF
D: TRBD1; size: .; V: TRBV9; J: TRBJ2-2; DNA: TGTGCCAGCAGCGTGTCTGGACAGGGGATAGCCGACACCGGGGAGCTGTTTTTT; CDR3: CASSVSGQGIADTGELFF
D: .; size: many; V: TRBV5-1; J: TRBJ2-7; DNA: TGCGCCAGCAGCGCGAACAGGGTTGAGCAGTACTTC; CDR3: CASSANRVEQYF
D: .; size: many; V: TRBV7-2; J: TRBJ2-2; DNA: TGTGCCAGCTTGGGGGGCGGGGAGCTGTTTTTT; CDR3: CASLGGGELFF
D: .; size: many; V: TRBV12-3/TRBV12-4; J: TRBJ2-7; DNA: TGTGCCAGCAGCCCCGCCGGGGGGCTCGAGCAGTACTTC; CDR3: CASSPAGGLEQYF
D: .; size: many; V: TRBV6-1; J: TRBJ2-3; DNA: TGTGCCAGCAGTGACCGGGACTTTCTCACAGATACGCAGTATTTT; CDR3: CASSDRDFLTDTQYF
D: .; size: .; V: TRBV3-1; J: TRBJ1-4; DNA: TGTGCCAGCGGCCAGATCCGGTCCGGGGAAAAACTGTTTTTT; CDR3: CASGQIRSGEKLFF